These 17 T cell receptor beta chains were all obtained from the same sample, sequenced in a study of T cell changes during pregnancy in multiple sclerosis. The table came from immunoSEQ multiplex PCR; TCRdb's copy has only in-frame clones and leaves some out. The data contain 40,000 to 50,000 clones, approximately 93% of them singletons. Sequences were derived from CD4+ T cells from peripheral blood mononuclear cells, sampled in the first trimester of pregnancy. The origin of the receptors is a female donor with multiple sclerosis, enrolled in a pregnancy study.

The chain recombines TRBV2 with TRBJ1-1, with 7 nucleotides matching TRBD1. The germline CDR1 and CDR2 sequences are SNHLY and FYNNEI. J gave up 1 base and V 8 bases, and 10 bases lay outside the gene matches. CDR3 length: 15 amino acids. In DNA, the CDR3 is TGTGCCAGCCGCGGAAAGGGGGCAACGAACACTGAAGCTTTCTTT. It is translated as CASRGKGATNTEAFF.

The genes are TRBV2 and TRBJ1-1; D not resolved. CDR1 is SNHLY, CDR2 FYNNEI, per germline. Trimming cost V 8 bases and J 0 bases, with 10 bases left between them. This CDR3 has 13 amino acids. CDR3 in amino acids: CASEGLMNTEAFF. CDR3 nucleotide sequence: TGTGCCAGCGAAGGACTAATGAACACTGAAGCTTTCTTT.

This chain joins TRBV10-3 and TRBJ2-7; TRBD2 agrees at 12 bases. Germline CDR1 is ENHRY and CDR2 is SYGVKD. Trimming removed 4 bases from V and 2 bases from J; junction bases left unmatched: 3. The CDR3 runs to 15 residues. This chain's CDR3 is CAISGLAGATYEQYF. DNA for the CDR3: TGTGCCATCAGTGGACTAGCGGGGGCCACCTACGAGCAGTACTTC.

The rearrangement links TRBV5-4 to TRBJ2-3; a possible D gene is TRBD2 (5 bases). Trimming left V 3 bases short and J 0 bases short, with 5 bases between. The V gene's germline CDR1 is SGHNT and CDR2 YYREEE (reference sequence). The CDR3 is 13 amino acids. The CDR3 DNA sequence: TGTGCCAGCAGCTGGACTAGCACAGATACGCAGTATTTT. Residues: CASSWTSTDTQYF.

The V and J genes are TRBV7-2 and TRBJ2-3, with D hard to call. The V end was cut by 5 bases, the J end by 3 bases, with 12 bases between. Germline assignment: CDR1 SGHTA and CDR2 FQGNSA. The CDR3 sequence is 14 residues long. CDR3 residues: CASSLERSTDTQYF. Written as DNA, the CDR3 is TGTGCCAGCAGCCTAGAGAGGTCTACAGATACGCAGTATTTT.

The chain uses TRBV11-2 and TRBJ1-1; 11 positions match TRBD1. Looked up from germline, CDR1 is SGHAT and CDR2 is FQNNGV. Trimming at V came to 1 base and at J to 1 base, leaving 8 bases not matched to a gene. This CDR3 is 18 amino acids long. The chain's CDR3 is CASSLVLGQGAKNTEAFF. CDR3 sequence (DNA): TGTGCCAGCAGCTTAGTCCTAGGACAGGGGGCGAAGAACACTGAAGCTTTCTTT.

The V and J genes are TRBV2 and TRBJ1-2; D is possibly TRBD1 (6 bases). Germline-derived CDR1 and CDR2 are SNHLY and FYNNEI. This CDR3 is 15 amino acids long. Trimming stripped 6 bases from V and 2 bases from J, with 16 bases between. CDR3 sequence reads: CASRGPGQPNYGYTF. DNA for the CDR3: TGTGCCAGCAGGGGGCCTGGACAGCCCAACTATGGCTACACCTTC.

This chain links TRBV6-1 with TRBJ1-1; the D is unclear. CDR1 is MNHNS and CDR2 is SASEGT in the germline V gene. The CDR3 totals 16 residues. The germline V and J ends were trimmed by 2 bases and 2 bases, with 15 bases remaining between them. The CDR3 spells CASSELSNRQNTEAFF. The CDR3 DNA sequence: TGTGCCAGCAGTGAATTGTCTAACAGACAAAACACTGAAGCTTTCTTT.

This chain links TRBV18 with TRBJ1-6; 10 bases map to TRBD1. The CDR3 spans 17 residues. V trimming: 8 bases; J trimming: 7 bases; junction bases outside the gene matches: 14. Germline CDR1 KGHSH, CDR2 LQKENI. CDR3 bases: TGTGCCAGCCGACCCTGGGGGACAGGGGCCGCAAATTCACCCCTCCACTTT. Translated, it gives CASRPWGTGAANSPLHF.

This clone was recorded only once. The chain is built from TRBV19 and TRBJ2-1, with a tentative D call TRBD2 (5 bases). Germline lookup yields CDR1 LNHDA and CDR2 SQIVND (reference sequence). Trimming removed 4 bases from V and 2 bases from J, with 9 bases in between. The CDR3 has 14 amino acids. The chain's CDR3 is CASSTGNTYNEQFF. The CDR3 nucleotides are TGTGCCAGTAGTACCGGGAACACCTACAATGAGCAGTTCTTC.

This chain joins TRBV6-5 and TRBJ1-3; D is possibly TRBD1 (6 bases). The CDR3 spans 14 residues. Trimming took off 5 bases at V and 0 bases at J, with 8 bases between the two ends. Germline CDR1 reads MNHEY; CDR2 reads SVGAGI. This CDR3 reads CASSQQGSGNTIYF. The CDR3 DNA reads TGTGCCAGCAGTCAACAGGGCTCTGGAAACACCATATATTTT.

The V gene is TRBV27, the J gene TRBJ2-7; D is possibly TRBD2 (6 bases). CDR1 MNHEY and CDR2 SMNVEV come from the germline V gene (reference sequence). The CDR3 is made up of 15 amino acids. The ends were cut back, 2 bases at V and 0 bases at J, with 11 bases in the middle. The CDR3 loop is CASSLVAGSSYEQYF. DNA for the CDR3: TGTGCCAGCAGTTTAGTCGCGGGGAGCTCCTACGAGCAGTACTTC.

The CDR3 spells CASSREVATNEKLFF. The CDR3 region has the DNA TGTGCCAGCTCCCGAGAGGTTGCAACTAATGAAAAACTGTTTTTT. The chain employs TRBV18 and TRBJ1-4; D is unresolved. Germline V gene sequence: CDR1 KGHSH, CDR2 LQKENI. V was pared by 6 bases and J by 0 bases, with 11 bases between. This CDR3 contains 15 residues.

The chain links TRBV30 to TRBJ1-1; 10 nucleotides line up with TRBD1. Per germline, CDR1 GTSNPN and CDR2 SVGIG (reference sequence). V was clipped by 0 bases and J by 4 bases; unmatched bases: 5. The CDR3 has 15 residues. The CDR3 loop is CAWSVSRDRGTEAFF. The DNA of the CDR3 is TGTGCCTGGAGTGTATCCCGGGACAGGGGCACTGAAGCTTTCTTT.

V is TRBV19 and J is TRBJ2-7; 7 bases agree with TRBD2. V gave up 5 bases and J gave up 3 bases; unmatched junction bases: 7. The germline V gene encodes CDR1 LNHDA and CDR2 SQIVND (reference sequence). This CDR3 contains 14 residues. CDR3 sequence reads: CASSRAGVSYEQYF. The CDR3 DNA is TGTGCCAGTAGTCGGGCGGGAGTGAGCTACGAGCAGTACTTC. Using reference TRBV19 and TRBJ2-7 for the parts outside the CDR3, the full variable domain is DGGITQSPKYLFRKEGQNVTLSCEQNLNHDAMYWYRQDPGQGLRLIYYSQIVNDFQKGDIAEGYSVSREKKESFPLTVTSAQKNPTAFYLCASSRAGVSYEQYFGPGTRLTVT.

The V gene is TRBV6-5, the J gene TRBJ1-6, with no clear D. Trimming stripped 10 bases from V and 0 bases from J, with 7 bases between. The CDR3 has 13 residues. Germline values: CDR1 MNHEY, CDR2 SVGAGI. The CDR3 DNA sequence: TGTGCCAACGAGGGCTCCTATAATTCACCCCTCCACTTT. Its translation is CANEGSYNSPLHF.

The chain is built from TRBV7-9 and TRBJ1-3; D is unclear. V was cut by 1 base and J by 9 bases, with 13 bases left in between. Germline loops: CDR1 SEHNR, CDR2 FQNEAQ (reference sequence). This CDR3 has 14 residues. CDR3 amino acids: CASSLDGSLVTIYF. The CDR3 coding sequence is TGTGCCAGCAGCTTAGACGGGAGCTTAGTCACCATATATTTT. Looking up the rest from reference TRBV7-9 and TRBJ1-3 gives the full variable domain: DTGVSQNPRHKITKRGQNVTFRCDPISEHNRLYWYRQTLGQGPEFLTYFQNEAQLEKSRLLSDRFSAERPKGSFSTLEIQRTEQGDSAMYLCASSLDGSLVTIYFGEGSWLTVV.